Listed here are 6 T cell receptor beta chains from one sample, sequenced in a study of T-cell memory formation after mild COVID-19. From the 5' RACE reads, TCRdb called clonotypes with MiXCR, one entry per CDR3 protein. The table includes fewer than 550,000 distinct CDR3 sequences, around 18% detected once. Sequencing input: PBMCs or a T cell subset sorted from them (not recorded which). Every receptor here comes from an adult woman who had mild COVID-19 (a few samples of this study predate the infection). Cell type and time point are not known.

CDR3 sequence reads: CSGDWSGELFF. CDR3 DNA sequence: TGCAGCGGTGATTGGTCCGGGGAGCTGTTTTTT. The rearrangement joins TRBV29-1 to TRBJ2-2, with D uncertain. Trimming removed 7 bases from V and 6 bases from J, with 9 bases in between. The CDR3 spans 11 residues. Per germline, CDR1 SQVTM and CDR2 ANQGSEA.

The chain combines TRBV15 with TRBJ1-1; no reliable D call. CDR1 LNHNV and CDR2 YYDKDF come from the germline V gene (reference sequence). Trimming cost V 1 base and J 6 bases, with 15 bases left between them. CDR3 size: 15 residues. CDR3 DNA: TGTGCCACCAGCAGAGGAGGGCTAATAGGTGCTGAAGCTTTCTTT. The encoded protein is CATSRGGLIGAEAFF.

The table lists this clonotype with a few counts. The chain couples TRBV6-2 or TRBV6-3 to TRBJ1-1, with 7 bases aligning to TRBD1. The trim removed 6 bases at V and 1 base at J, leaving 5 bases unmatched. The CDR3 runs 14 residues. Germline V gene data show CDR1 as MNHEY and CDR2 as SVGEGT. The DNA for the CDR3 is TGTGCCAGCAGACAGGGGCTGGGGAACACTGAAGCTTTCTTT. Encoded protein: CASRQGLGNTEAFF.

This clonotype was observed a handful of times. Here the CDR3 reads CASSLVMIGTGDYGYTF. The CDR3 coding sequence is TGTGCCAGCAGCTTAGTGATGATCGGGACAGGGGACTATGGCTACACCTTC. The V call is TRBV7-9, the J call TRBJ1-2; TRBD1 aligns across 10 bases. The CDR3 contains 17 residues. Germline V gene sequence: CDR1 SEHNR, CDR2 FQNEAQ (reference sequence). V shed 1 base and J 3 bases; nucleotides not matched to a gene: 8. Drawing the rest from reference TRBV7-9 and TRBJ1-2, the complete variable domain is DTGVSQNPRHKITKRGQNVTFRCDPISEHNRLYWYRQTLGQGPEFLTYFQNEAQLEKSRLLSDRFSAERPKGSFSTLEIQRTEQGDSAMYLCASSLVMIGTGDYGYTFGSGTRLTVV.

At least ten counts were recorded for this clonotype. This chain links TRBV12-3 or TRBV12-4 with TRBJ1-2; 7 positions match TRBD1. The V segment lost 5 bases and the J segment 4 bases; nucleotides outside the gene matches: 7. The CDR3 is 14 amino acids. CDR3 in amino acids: CASSAQGLSYGYTF. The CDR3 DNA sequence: TGTGCCAGCAGTGCACAGGGGTTGTCCTATGGCTACACCTTC.

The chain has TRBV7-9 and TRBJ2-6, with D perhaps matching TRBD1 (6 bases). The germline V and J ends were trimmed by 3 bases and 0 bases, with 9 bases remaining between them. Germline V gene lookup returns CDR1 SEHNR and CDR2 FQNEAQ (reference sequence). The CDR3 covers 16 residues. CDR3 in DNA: TGTGCCAGCAGCTTGCAGGGGAACTCTGGGGCCAACGTCCTGACTTTC. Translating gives CASSLQGNSGANVLTF. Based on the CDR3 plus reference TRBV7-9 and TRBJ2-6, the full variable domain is DTGVSQNPRHKITKRGQNVTFRCDPISEHNRLYWYRQTLGQGPEFLTYFQNEAQLEKSRLLSDRFSAERPKGSFSTLEIQRTEQGDSAMYLCASSLQGNSGANVLTFGAGSRLTVL.